Below are 24 T cell receptor beta chains sequenced from a single sample in a study of blood T cell repertoires in COVID-19. Measured with immunoSEQ multiplex PCR; TCRdb has only the in-frame clones, and not every one. This table has around 170,000 clones, 83% appearing once. What was sequenced was peripheral blood. The receptors were gathered from a woman aged 65 to 85 with COVID-19, enrolled during active disease.

This clone was seen more than once but under ten times. This chain uses TRBV5-1 with TRBJ1-3; D remains unclear. Germline V gene sequence: CDR1 SGHRS, CDR2 YFSETQ. The CDR3 is 15 amino acids. With 0 bases removed from V and 0 bases from J, the gap between germline ends came to 7 bases. CDR3 sequence: CASSLEINSGNTIYF. The CDR3 DNA sequence: TGCGCCAGCAGCTTGGAAATCAACTCTGGAAACACCATATATTTT.

The CDR3 DNA sequence: TGTGCCATCAGTGAGGGACTAGCGGGAGAAAACATTCAGTACTTC. Translation: CAISEGLAGENIQYF. The rearrangement links TRBV10-3 to TRBJ2-4; 13 bases map to TRBD2. The CDR3 is 15 amino acids. J was trimmed by 5 bases and V by 2 bases; bases with no gene match: 0. Germline loops: CDR1 ENHRY, CDR2 SYGVKD.

This sequence joins TRBV19 and TRBJ2-2; a weak D match, TRBD1 (5 bases). Trimming cost V 5 bases and J 11 bases, with 21 bases left between them. Germline CDR1 is LNHDA and CDR2 is SQIVND (reference sequence). This CDR3 is 15 amino acids long. CDR3 DNA: TGTGCCAGTAGTGGGGCGTGGCCCCGGCCCCTAGAGCTGTTTTTT. Protein sequence: CASSGAWPRPLELFF. Combining the CDR3 with reference TRBV19 and TRBJ2-2 gives the whole variable domain DGGITQSPKYLFRKEGQNVTLSCEQNLNHDAMYWYRQDPGQGLRLIYYSQIVNDFQKGDIAEGYSVSREKKESFPLTVTSAQKNPTAFYLCASSGAWPRPLELFFGEGSRLTVL.

The chain combines TRBV7-7 with TRBJ2-5; 11 nucleotides line up with TRBD2. The CDR3 covers 16 residues. Germline V CDR1 and CDR2: SSHAT, FNYEAQ (reference sequence). The V and J ends lost 5 bases and 5 bases, in that order; junction bases with no gene match: 10. CDR3 nucleotides: TGTGCCAGCAGCCCCACTAGCGGGAGAGGTGGGGAGACCCAGTACTTC. As protein: CASSPTSGRGGETQYF.

The chain uses TRBV7-2 and TRBJ2-7; tentative D call: TRBD2 (5 bases). Trimming shortened V by 4 bases and J by 7 bases, and 14 bases separated the two germline ends. The CDR3 consists of 13 residues. Germline CDR1 reads SGHTA; CDR2 reads FQGNSA. CDR3 nucleotides: TGTGCCAGCAGCTCGACTCCCCGGGGAGAGCAGTACTTC. Translation: CASSSTPRGEQYF. Full variable domain (rest looked up from reference TRBV7-2 and TRBJ2-7): GAGVSQSPSNKVTEKGKDVELRCDPISGHTALYWYRQSLGQGLEFLIYFQGNSAPDKSGLPSDRFSAERTGGSVSTLTIQRTQQEDSAVYLCASSSTPRGEQYFGPGTRLTVT.

The chain employs TRBV11-2 and TRBJ2-7; 7 positions agree with TRBD2. Germline values: CDR1 SGHAT, CDR2 FQNNGV. This CDR3 is built from 13 residues. With 5 bases clipped from V and 3 bases from J, the junction kept 4 bases outside the gene matches. The CDR3 DNA follows: TGTGCCAGCAGCAGCCGGGGGGTCTACGAGCAGTACTTC. Residues: CASSSRGVYEQYF.

This sequence joins TRBV6-1 and TRBJ2-5; no clear D. This CDR3 region has 11 residues. V lost 2 bases and J 13 bases, leaving 11 bases between the germline ends. Germline CDR1 reads MNHNS; CDR2 reads SASEGT. The CDR3 DNA reads TGTGCCAGCAGTGAATCGACTCCCCTGTACTTC. This gives the protein CASSESTPLYF.

This clone was seen only once. The rearrangement uses TRBV7-3 and TRBJ1-1; a weak D match, TRBD1 (5 bases). Germline V gene data show CDR1 as SGHTA and CDR2 as FQGTGA. Trimming took off 2 bases at V and 9 bases at J, with 7 bases between the two ends. The CDR3 extends over 11 amino acids. The CDR3 coding sequence is TGTGCCAGCAGCTTAGGACACAAAGCTTTCTTT. It yields the protein CASSLGHKAFF.

This clone was recorded once. The rearrangement links TRBV7-2 to TRBJ2-7, with a tentative D call TRBD2 (5 bases). CDR3 size: 15 residues. From germline, CDR1 is SGHTA and CDR2 FQGNSA. V was shortened by 1 base and J by 1 base, with 11 bases between the two germline ends. The CDR3 loop is CASSLEAGPSYEQYF. Written as DNA, the CDR3 is TGTGCCAGCAGCTTAGAGGCGGGCCCTTCCTACGAGCAGTACTTC.

The chain employs TRBV3-1 (or the pseudogene TRBV3-2) and TRBJ1-2; no reliable D call. V was pared by 0 bases and J by 7 bases, with 6 bases between. The CDR3 covers 12 residues. Per germline, CDR1 LGHDT and CDR2 YNNKEL (reference sequence). CDR3 residues: CASSQESSGYTF. CDR3 DNA: TGTGCCAGCAGCCAAGAGAGTAGTGGCTACACCTTC.

The chain uses TRBV7-2 and TRBJ2-3; 8 nucleotides agree with TRBD2. V lost 5 bases and J lost 5; bases outside the gene matches: 6. The CDR3 runs to 14 residues. Germline assignment: CDR1 SGHTA and CDR2 FQGNSA. The CDR3 here is CASSVSGRGDTQYF. CDR3 bases: TGTGCCAGCAGCGTGAGCGGGAGAGGAGATACGCAGTATTTT. Full variable domain (missing parts from reference TRBV7-2 and TRBJ2-3): GAGVSQSPSNKVTEKGKDVELRCDPISGHTALYWYRQSLGQGLEFLIYFQGNSAPDKSGLPSDRFSAERTGGSVSTLTIQRTQQEDSAVYLCASSVSGRGDTQYFGPGTRLTVL.

The chain uses TRBV28 and TRBJ2-4, with D maybe TRBD1 (7 bases). The V gene lost 8 bases and the J gene lost 2 bases, with 22 bases spanning the gap. Germline V gene data show CDR1 as MDHEN and CDR2 as SYDVKM. The CDR3 is 17 residues long. For the CDR3, the DNA is TGTGCCAGCTCAGGACAGCAGGGGGGATATTCCAAAAACATTCAGTACTTC. Protein sequence: CASSGQQGGYSKNIQYF.

This clone was recorded many times. This chain joins TRBV19 and TRBJ1-2; TRBD1 matches at 7 bases. The V gene end was trimmed by 5 bases and the J gene end by 8 bases; junction bases not matched to a gene: 8. Looked up from germline, CDR1 is LNHDA and CDR2 is SQIVND (reference sequence). The CDR3 totals 13 residues. The CDR3 nucleotides read TGTGCCAGTAGTCCTGGGGACAGAAGCGGCTACACCTTC. Translated: CASSPGDRSGYTF.

This chain joins TRBV29-1 and TRBJ1-2; 10 nucleotides match TRBD1. From germline, CDR1 is SQVTM and CDR2 ANQGSEA. The CDR3 extends over 14 amino acids. J was trimmed by 8 bases and V by 5 bases; bases with no gene match: 11. The CDR3 sequence: CSVPQTGGMEGYTF. As DNA, the CDR3 is TGCAGCGTTCCTCAGACAGGGGGCATGGAGGGCTACACCTTC.

This clone was picked up a small number of times. The V gene is TRBV6-6, the J gene TRBJ2-1, with 10 bases that match TRBD1. The CDR3 runs 13 residues. The V gene's germline CDR1 is MNHNY and CDR2 SVGAGI (reference sequence). After removal of 7 bases from V and 9 bases from J, the junction contained 6 bases not matched to a gene. Here the CDR3 DNA reads TGTGCCAGCACAGACAGGGGGCAGGGTGAGCAGTTCTTC. This codes for CASTDRGQGEQFF.

This chain joins TRBV18 and TRBJ2-7; a weak D match, TRBD2 (6 bases). V was clipped by 0 bases and J by 6 bases, with 12 bases between them. The CDR3 runs 14 residues. The V gene's germline CDR1 is KGHSH and CDR2 LQKENI. The CDR3 is CASSPPGLRSEQYF. For the CDR3, the DNA is TGTGCCAGCTCACCACCGGGACTGCGTAGCGAGCAGTACTTC.

This clone was seen a single time. The V gene is TRBV10-3, the J gene TRBJ1-1, with TRBD1 matching over 9 bases. CDR3 length: 14 amino acids. CDR1 is ENHRY and CDR2 is SYGVKD in the germline V gene. Germline trimming cut 5 bases from V and 2 bases from J; bases unmatched to any gene: 3. CDR3 sequence reads: CAISRTGDNTEAFF. CDR3 nucleotides: TGTGCCATCAGTCGGACAGGGGACAACACTGAAGCTTTCTTT.

The rearrangement joins TRBV5-5 to TRBJ2-2, with D possibly matching TRBD1 (6 bases). Trimming cost V 1 base and J 7 bases, with 11 bases left between them. The CDR3 length is 14 residues. Germline V lookup: CDR1 SGHKS, CDR2 YYEKEE (reference sequence). This chain's CDR3 is CASSLYRVIGELFF. CDR3 bases: TGTGCCAGCAGCTTGTACAGGGTTATCGGGGAGCTGTTTTTT.

CDR3 protein: CASNLAQLDTQYF. The CDR3 DNA is TGCGCCAGCAACCTAGCCCAGTTAGATACGCAGTATTTT. This chain connects TRBV10-2 to TRBJ2-3, with D tentatively TRBD2 (5 bases). Trimming shortened V by 7 bases and J by 5 bases, and 13 bases separated the two germline ends. CDR1 is WSHSY, CDR2 SAAADI, per germline. CDR3 length equals 13 residues.

The V gene is TRBV10-1, the J gene TRBJ2-1; D is possibly TRBD1 (7 bases). In germline, CDR1 is WNHNN, CDR2 SYGVQD (reference sequence). The V end lost 9 bases, the J end lost 8 bases, and 32 bases lay between the germline ends. This CDR3 has 18 amino acids. The CDR3 DNA reads as TGCGCCAGGCCTACTCCGGGAACTAGACTAGGGGGCCCGCATGAGCAGTTCTTC. Translation: CARPTPGTRLGGPHEQFF.

The chain joins TRBV5-6 to TRBJ2-7; 9 bases agree with TRBD2. V dropped 1 base and J dropped 1; count of bases not matched to a gene: 6. The CDR3 consists of 16 residues. Germline assignment: CDR1 SGHDT and CDR2 YYEEEE. The CDR3 nucleotides read TGTGCCAGCAGCTTGTATGGGACTAGCAGGTCCTACGAGCAGTACTTC. Its protein is CASSLYGTSRSYEQYF.

This sequence joins TRBV24-1 and TRBJ1-1; a possible D gene is TRBD1 (5 bases). Germline CDR1 KGHDR, CDR2 SFDVKD. Trimming removed 6 bases at V and 1 base at J, with 8 bases between. This CDR3 is 13 amino acids long. The CDR3 is CATSRRGNTEAFF. CDR3 bases: TGTGCCACCAGTCGTAGGGGGAACACTGAAGCTTTCTTT.

This clone was recorded once. V and J are TRBV4-2 and TRBJ2-1, with 11 bases lining up with TRBD2. The germline V gene has CDR1 LGHNA and CDR2 YNFKEQ. Germline trimming cut 0 bases from V and 5 bases from J; bases unmatched to any gene: 9. CDR3 length equals 18 residues. In nucleotides, the CDR3 is TGTGCCAGCAGCCAAGACCCCCCGACTAGCGGGGTTAACAATGAGCAGTTCTTC. This encodes CASSQDPPTSGVNNEQFF.

V is TRBV5-5 and J is TRBJ1-2; D ambiguous. This CDR3 has 13 amino acids. Germline V gene lookup returns CDR1 SGHKS and CDR2 YYEKEE (reference sequence). The V end lost 1 base, the J end lost 5 bases, and 9 bases lay between the germline ends. As DNA, the CDR3 is TGTGCCAGCAGCTTGACAGTACTTTATGGCTACACCTTC. Translation: CASSLTVLYGYTF.